What follows are 5 T cell receptor beta chains derived from one specimen sequenced in a study of cytomegalovirus exposure and HLA in healthy donors. The PCR employed 60 Vbeta primers together with 13 Jbeta primers. Produced via immunoSEQ multiplex PCR; TCRdb's table is partial and in-frame only. The sample contains 110,000 to 150,000 clones, 65% to 80% of which appear only once. The specimen was PBMCs. Receptor source: a male donor in good health and CMV-seronegative.

V is TRBV4-1 and J is TRBJ2-7; 8 positions match TRBD2. V lost 4 bases to trimming and J lost 1 base; unmatched junction nucleotides: 6. The CDR3 extends over 15 amino acids. CDR1 is MGHRA, CDR2 YSYEKL, per germline. CDR3 sequence: CASSLHREGSYEQYF. The CDR3 DNA sequence: TGCGCCAGCAGCCTACACCGGGAGGGATCCTACGAGCAGTACTTC.

Note on this clone: Other DNA sequences in the sample encode the same CDR3. The rearrangement joins TRBV5-1 to TRBJ2-7; D is perhaps TRBD1 (5 bases). CDR3 length equals 12 residues. In germline, CDR1 is SGHRS, CDR2 YFSETQ. Deletions cut 5 bases from V and 2 bases from J, with 8 bases between. The CDR3 DNA follows: TGCGCCAGCAGTCTAGGGGCCTACGAGCAGTACTTC. This encodes CASSLGAYEQYF.

This clone has a single count. The chain is built from TRBV6-1 and TRBJ1-1; the D gene is possibly TRBD1 (6 bases). The germline V and J ends were trimmed by 4 bases and 4 bases, with 16 bases remaining between them. The length of the CDR3 is 15 residues. Germline V gene data show CDR1 as MNHNS and CDR2 as SASEGT. In DNA, the CDR3 is TGTGCCAGCAGTGCGGGACATCTGGTGGGCACTGAAGCTTTCTTT. Protein product: CASSAGHLVGTEAFF.

The genes are TRBV9 and TRBJ2-7; possible D gene TRBD2, 6 bases. The germline V gene has CDR1 SGDLS and CDR2 YYNGEE. V was clipped by 4 bases and J by 3 bases, with 11 bases between them. The CDR3 runs to 13 residues. This CDR3 reads CASSRGWVYEQYF. CDR3 nucleotides: TGTGCCAGCAGCCGGGGGTGGGTCTACGAGCAGTACTTC.

This chain joins TRBV13 and TRBJ2-7; tentatively, D is TRBD2 (6 bases). The CDR3 loop spans 17 amino acids. The V end lost 5 bases, the J end lost 4 bases, and 24 bases lay between the germline ends. From germline, CDR1 is PRHDT and CDR2 FYEKMQ (reference sequence). CDR3 sequence (DNA): TGTGCCAGCAGCGCCGGGAGCGCACGCACAACCAATTACGAGCAGTACTTC. Amino acid sequence: CASSAGSARTTNYEQYF.